This T cell receptor (beta chain) was recovered during a study of T cells in Graves' hyperthyroidism and ophthalmopathy. Notes on the study in general: The model identified upcoming ophthalmopathy a median approximately six months ahead of onset.

It was RNA transcripts that yielded the amplified TCR beta CDR3 regions. HTBI primers were employed in a first-round RT-PCR of the TCR CDR3. MiXCR, applied by TCRdb to the multiplex PCR reads, yields one record per CDR3 protein. The sample consists of a few hundred thousand distinct CDR3 sequences, less than 25% of them appearing once. Criteria for exclusion of patients were uncontrolled infection, other autoimmune disease, pregnancy or lactation. Clinical symptoms, serum thyroxine and TRAb, thyroid ultrasound and orbital computed tomography were used for the diagnoses. This clonotype occurred many times. Its antigen remains unidentified. V dropped 4 bases and J dropped 4 bases, with 16 bases sitting between them. Germline lookup yields CDR1 GTSNPN and CDR2 SVGIG (reference sequence). This CDR3 has 14 residues.

The chain uses TRBV30 and TRBJ1-2, with TRBD1 as a possible D gene (6 bases). The sample consisted of blood. The receptor's source is a man between 18 and 29 years old with Graves' hyperthyroidism. The CDR3 is CAWKSPTGFYGYTF. CDR3 DNA: TGTGCCTGGAAGTCGCCAACAGGGTTCTATGGCTACACCTTC. The variable domain in full, completed from reference TRBV30 and TRBJ1-2, reads SQTIHQWPATLVQPVGSPLSLECTVEGTSNPNLYWYRQAAGRGLQLLFYSVGIGQISSEVPQNLSASRPQDRQFILSSKKLLLSDSGFYLCAWKSPTGFYGYTFGSGTRLTVV.